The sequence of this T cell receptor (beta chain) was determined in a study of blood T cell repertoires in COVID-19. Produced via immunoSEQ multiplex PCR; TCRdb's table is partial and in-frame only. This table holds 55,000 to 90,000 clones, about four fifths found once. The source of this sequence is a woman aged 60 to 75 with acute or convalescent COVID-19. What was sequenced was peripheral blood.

The CDR3 loop is CASSSLGAGGPRPHYEQYF. CDR3 DNA: TGTGCCAGCAGCTCCTTAGGAGCGGGGGGCCCTCGACCCCACTACGAGCAGTACTTC. V is TRBV5-6 and J is TRBJ2-7; TRBD2 agrees at 9 bases. Germline loops: CDR1 SGHDT, CDR2 YYEEEE. The CDR3 runs 19 residues. The J segment lost 3 bases and the V segment lost 3 bases, leaving 19 bases of the junction unmatched.